The T cell receptor (beta chain) described here comes from a study of regulatory T cells in long-lasting Graves disease. Points from the study as a whole: The persistent group shared 2,700 or so public clonotypes, more than the roughly 970 shared by new patients. For persistent Graves' patients, TCR diversity was lower than for newly diagnosed ones. It was in persistent disease that TRBV28, TRBJ1-2 and TRBJ2-5 were favored.

Per the germline V gene, CDR1 is MDHEN and CDR2 is SYDVKM. CDR3 length equals 14 residues. Comment on this clonotype: What it binds is not known. At one end the junction does not follow the germline gene, possibly because of a read error.

Library construction for TCR beta used iRepertoire HTBI primers and Arm-PCR of CDR3 regions. Methods used by the authors: Under 75 TRBV and roughly 15 TRBJ segments were identified across samples. TCRdb redid the calling of the multiplex PCR reads with MiXCR, one entry per CDR3 protein. The V and J calls were not made by the authors but by TCRdb's processing. The sample holds hundreds of thousands of distinct CDR3 sequences; 20% to 25% are singletons and the top ten take 6.5% to 9%. Stated time point: persistent/refractory GD, antithyroid drugs over 5 years with positive TRAb. From RNA extracted from PBMCs, the TCR library was made.

This sequence was found in a female donor with Graves disease. The specimen was peripheral blood mononuclear cells (PBMCs), collected when the disease was refractory, from a patient treated with antithyroid drugs. This chain connects TRBV28 to TRBJ2-7; 7 bases match TRBD1. In nucleotides, the CDR3 is TGTGCCAGCAGCCCTTGGACAGGCTCCCACGAGCAGTACTTC. The encoded protein is CASSPWTGSHEQYF.